The 19 T cell receptor beta chains listed next were all sequenced from one sample in a study of blood T cell repertoires in COVID-19. Using immunoSEQ multiplex PCR, the repertoire was profiled, and TCRdb retains in-frame clones only, with some absent. Counted here are more than 150,000 clones, 80% to 85% occurring once; the ten biggest clones make up 10% to 15%. The sample comprised PBMCs or T cells enriched from blood (not recorded which). Every receptor here comes from a woman aged 60-75 years who had recovered from COVID-19.

J is TRBJ1-1 and V is TRBV6-5; D gene ambiguous. Per germline, CDR1 MNHEY and CDR2 SVGAGI. This CDR3 is built from 12 residues. Trimming took off 7 bases at V and 4 bases at J, with 10 bases between the two ends. The CDR3 spells CASTFGATEAFF. CDR3 nucleotides: TGTGCCAGCACATTCGGTGCCACTGAAGCTTTCTTT.

The chain uses TRBV5-1 and TRBJ1-1; 10 nucleotides match TRBD1. The CDR3 runs to 16 residues. V shed 4 bases, J shed 3 bases, and the junction held 9 bases outside the gene matches. In germline, CDR1 is SGHRS, CDR2 YFSETQ. The chain's CDR3 is CASSLRPGQGYTEAFF. CDR3 nucleotides: TGCGCCAGCAGCCTTAGACCGGGACAGGGGTACACTGAAGCTTTCTTT.

In this sample, this clone turned up once. V usage is TRBV27 and J usage is TRBJ2-3; D gene uncertain. The CDR3 contains 11 residues. The V end was cut by 7 bases, the J end by 11 bases, with 13 bases between. Germline V CDR1 and CDR2: MNHEY, SMNVEV (reference sequence). CDR3 region: CASTRREEQYF. CDR3 nucleotides: TGTGCCAGCACCCGGCGCGAGGAGCAGTATTTT.

The chain links TRBV2 to TRBJ1-5; tentative D call: TRBD1 (5 bases). This CDR3 is built from 13 residues. Germline V lookup: CDR1 SNHLY, CDR2 FYNNEI. Trimming removed 6 bases at V and 4 bases at J, with 10 bases between. CDR3 amino acids: CASSRQLNQPQHF. CDR3 bases: TGTGCCAGCAGCAGACAGCTGAATCAGCCCCAGCATTTT.

This clone was seen once. The J gene is TRBJ2-1, the V gene TRBV9; TRBD2 aligns across 9 bases. Unmatched junction bases numbered 2, after V lost 0 bases and J lost 4 bases. This CDR3 is 15 amino acids long. The germline V gene encodes CDR1 SGDLS and CDR2 YYNGEE. This CDR3 reads CASSVASGVYNEQFF. Here the CDR3 DNA reads TGTGCCAGCAGCGTAGCTAGCGGGGTATACAATGAGCAGTTCTTC.

The chain employs TRBV11-3 and TRBJ1-1, with D hard to call. Trimming cost V 1 base and J 1 base, with 7 bases left between them. The germline CDR1 and CDR2 sequences are SGHNT and YENEEA. CDR3 size: 14 residues. CDR3 residues: CASSLGRANTEAFF. CDR3 sequence (DNA): TGTGCCAGCAGCTTAGGGAGGGCGAACACTGAAGCTTTCTTT.

The CDR3 is CASSAPRLAGIQETQYF. In DNA form, the CDR3 reads TGCGCCAGCAGTGCCCCTAGACTAGCGGGAATTCAAGAGACCCAGTACTTC. The J gene is TRBJ2-5, the V gene TRBV10-1, with 11 positions matching TRBD2. The length of the CDR3 is 17 residues. V shed 4 bases, J shed 2 bases, and the junction held 9 bases outside the gene matches. CDR1 and CDR2 from the germline V gene are WNHNN and SYGVQD (reference sequence).

This chain joins TRBV6-5 and TRBJ1-2, with D possibly TRBD1 on 5 matching bases. This CDR3 has 16 amino acids. Germline loops: CDR1 MNHEY, CDR2 SVGAGI. V lost 2 bases and J lost 1, with 14 bases in between. The CDR3 DNA follows: TGTGCCAGCAGTTACCAATCAACGGGGGTTAACTATGGCTACACCTTC. It is translated as CASSYQSTGVNYGYTF.

The chain has TRBV5-1 and TRBJ2-5; D gene uncertain. Germline V gene sequence: CDR1 SGHRS, CDR2 YFSETQ. Trimming cost V 3 bases and J 5 bases, with 14 bases left between them. The CDR3 has 14 amino acids. CDR3 in amino acids: CASSSDGLGETQYF. In nucleotides, the CDR3 is TGCGCCAGCAGCTCTGATGGGCTGGGTGAGACCCAGTACTTC.

The V gene is TRBV7-9, the J gene TRBJ1-3, with TRBD1 matching over 8 bases. Per germline, CDR1 SEHNR and CDR2 FQNEAQ (reference sequence). Trimming cost V 5 bases and J 0 bases; bases outside gene matches: 6. The CDR3 loop spans 16 amino acids. The CDR3 coding sequence is TGTGCCAGCAGCACACCGGGACAGGCCTCTGGAAACACCATATATTTT. Its translation is CASSTPGQASGNTIYF. The full variable domain, its missing parts supplied by reference TRBV7-9 and TRBJ1-3, is DTGVSQNPRHKITKRGQNVTFRCDPISEHNRLYWYRQTLGQGPEFLTYFQNEAQLEKSRLLSDRFSAERPKGSFSTLEIQRTEQGDSAMYLCASSTPGQASGNTIYFGEGSWLTVV.

The chain joins TRBV19 to TRBJ1-5; D gene unclear. The CDR3 contains 16 residues. CDR1 and CDR2 (germline): LNHDA, SQIVND (reference sequence). V was cut by 11 bases and J by 0 bases, with 20 bases left in between. The CDR3 region has the DNA TGTGCCCCCCGGGGATCCACCGATTATAGCAATCAGCCCCAGCATTTT. It translates to CAPRGSTDYSNQPQHF.

With respect to this clone: The same CDR3 also results from other DNA sequences found in this sample. The chain recombines TRBV9 with TRBJ2-1; 9 bases are a match to TRBD1. Germline trimming cut 3 bases from V and 1 base from J; bases unmatched to any gene: 2. The germline CDR1 and CDR2 sequences are SGDLS and YYNGEE. This CDR3 is built from 15 residues. The CDR3 here is CASSEGTGSYNEQFF. As DNA, the CDR3 is TGTGCCAGCAGCGAGGGGACAGGGTCCTACAATGAGCAGTTCTTC.

The chain recombines TRBV13 with TRBJ1-2, with D perhaps TRBD1 (6 bases). V lost 2 bases to trimming and J lost 7 bases, with 14 bases between them. CDR3 length: 14 residues. Germline V gene lookup returns CDR1 PRHDT and CDR2 FYEKMQ (reference sequence). This CDR3 reads CASSLSSGGGGYTF. For the CDR3, the DNA is TGTGCCAGCAGCTTATCCTCGGGAGGGGGTGGCTACACCTTC.

There are a few counts of this clone. The chain couples TRBV4-1 to TRBJ1-4; 10 positions agree with TRBD1. Looked up from germline, CDR1 is MGHRA and CDR2 is YSYEKL. The CDR3 extends over 15 amino acids. V dropped 8 bases and J dropped 7; count of bases not matched to a gene: 10. The CDR3 spells CASSPRDRGLEKLFF. The CDR3 nucleotides read TGCGCCAGCTCTCCCCGGGACAGGGGTCTTGAAAAACTGTTTTTT.

This clone is a singleton in its sample. The chain is built from TRBV28 and TRBJ1-5; D remains ambiguous. Looked up from germline, CDR1 is MDHEN and CDR2 is SYDVKM. The CDR3 is 14 amino acids. The ends were cut back, 2 bases at V and 9 bases at J, with 14 bases in the middle. CDR3 region: CASSLGSREGPQHF. CDR3 DNA sequence: TGTGCCAGCAGTTTAGGTTCCCGCGAGGGGCCCCAGCATTTT.

The chain uses TRBV28 and TRBJ2-3; D may be TRBD2 (5 bases). Trimming removed 2 bases at V and 0 bases at J, with 6 bases between. The CDR3 runs 14 residues. CDR1 MDHEN and CDR2 SYDVKM come from the germline V gene. This chain's CDR3 is CASSLRLSTDTQYF. The CDR3 DNA follows: TGTGCCAGCAGTTTACGACTAAGCACAGATACGCAGTATTTT.

V gene TRBV5-1 combines with J gene TRBJ2-3; 9 positions match TRBD2. Germline trimming cut 1 base from V and 2 bases from J; bases unmatched to any gene: 2. Germline CDR1 reads SGHRS; CDR2 reads YFSETQ. CDR3 length equals 15 residues. In DNA form, the CDR3 reads TGCGCCAGCAGCTTGTCTAGCGGGACCACAGATACGCAGTATTTT. The encoded protein is CASSLSSGTTDTQYF.

The V and J genes are TRBV7-2 and TRBJ1-6, with D uncertain. The germline V gene encodes CDR1 SGHTA and CDR2 FQGNSA. There are 13 residues in the CDR3. V was clipped by 3 bases and J by 10 bases, with 10 bases between them. CDR3 in DNA: TGTGCCAGCAGCTTGATCAGGCCCTCACCCCTCCACTTT. This sequence encodes CASSLIRPSPLHF.

Only a few counts were recorded for this clone. Other DNA sequences within the sample encode an identical CDR3. The chain combines TRBV5-1 with TRBJ1-3; D not resolved. Between the trimmed V and J ends, which lost 0 bases and 0 bases, there was a span of 4 bases. Germline values: CDR1 SGHRS, CDR2 YFSETQ. This CDR3 region has 14 residues. The CDR3 loop reads CASSLGSSGNTIYF. Written as DNA, the CDR3 is TGCGCCAGCAGCTTGGGCAGCTCTGGAAACACCATATATTTT.